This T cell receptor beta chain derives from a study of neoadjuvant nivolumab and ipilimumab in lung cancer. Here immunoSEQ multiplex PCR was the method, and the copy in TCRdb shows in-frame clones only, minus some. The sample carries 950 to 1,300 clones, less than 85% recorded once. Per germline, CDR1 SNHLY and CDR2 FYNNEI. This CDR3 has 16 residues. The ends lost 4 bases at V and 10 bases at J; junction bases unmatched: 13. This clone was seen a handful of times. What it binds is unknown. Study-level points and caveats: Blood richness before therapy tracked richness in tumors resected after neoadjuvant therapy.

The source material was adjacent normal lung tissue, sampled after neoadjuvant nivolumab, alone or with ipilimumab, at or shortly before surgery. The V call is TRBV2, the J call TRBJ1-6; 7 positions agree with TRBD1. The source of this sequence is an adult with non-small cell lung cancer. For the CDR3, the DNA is TGTGCCAGCAGTGGAGGGTTTACAGGGGTTGGATCACCCCTCCACTTT. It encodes CASSGGFTGVGSPLHF.